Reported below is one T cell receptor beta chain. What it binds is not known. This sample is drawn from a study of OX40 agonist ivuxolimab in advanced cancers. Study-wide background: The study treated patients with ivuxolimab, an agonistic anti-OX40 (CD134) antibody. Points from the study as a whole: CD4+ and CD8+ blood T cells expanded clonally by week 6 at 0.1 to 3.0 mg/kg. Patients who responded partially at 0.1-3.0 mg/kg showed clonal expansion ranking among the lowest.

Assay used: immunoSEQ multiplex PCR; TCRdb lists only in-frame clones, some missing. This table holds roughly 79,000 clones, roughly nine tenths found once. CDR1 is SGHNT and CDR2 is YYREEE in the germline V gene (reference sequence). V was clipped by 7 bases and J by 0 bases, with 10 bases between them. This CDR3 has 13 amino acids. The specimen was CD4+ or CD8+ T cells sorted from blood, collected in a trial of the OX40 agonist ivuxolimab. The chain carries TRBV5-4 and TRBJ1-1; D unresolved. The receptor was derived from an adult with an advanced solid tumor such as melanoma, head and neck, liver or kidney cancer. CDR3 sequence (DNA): TGTGCCAGCCGGGTGGGAATGAACACTGAAGCTTTCTTT. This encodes CASRVGMNTEAFF.